In its sample, the clone carrying this TCR beta chain was seen a few times. Libraries of TCR beta came from iRepertoire HTBI primers plus Arm-PCR of CDR3 regions. MiXCR was run by TCRdb on the multiplex PCR reads, yielding one entry per CDR3 protein. The sample consists of some 350,000 distinct CDR3 sequences, around 15% of them appearing once. V lost 0 bases, J lost 2 bases, and 10 bases lay in between. CDR3 length equals 15 residues. Germline V gives CDR1 SGHRS, CDR2 YFSETQ. The data originate from a study of regulatory T cells in long-lasting Graves disease. Looking at the study overall: Patients newly diagnosed with Graves' had been on antithyroid drugs for under 3 months.

Time point meaning: newly diagnosed GD, antithyroid drugs for less than 3 months. From RNA extracted from PBMCs, the TCR library was made. The data also belong to a second study, concerning T cells in Graves' hyperthyroidism and ophthalmopathy.

The chain joins TRBV5-1 to TRBJ2-3; D ambiguous. The clonotype originates from a woman younger than 35 with Graves disease. This material consisted of peripheral blood mononuclear cells (PBMCs), taken at new diagnosis, from a patient treated with antithyroid drugs. CDR3 in amino acids: CASSLGAVNTDTQYF. The CDR3 region has the DNA TGCGCCAGCAGCTTGGGGGCAGTTAACACAGATACGCAGTATTTT.